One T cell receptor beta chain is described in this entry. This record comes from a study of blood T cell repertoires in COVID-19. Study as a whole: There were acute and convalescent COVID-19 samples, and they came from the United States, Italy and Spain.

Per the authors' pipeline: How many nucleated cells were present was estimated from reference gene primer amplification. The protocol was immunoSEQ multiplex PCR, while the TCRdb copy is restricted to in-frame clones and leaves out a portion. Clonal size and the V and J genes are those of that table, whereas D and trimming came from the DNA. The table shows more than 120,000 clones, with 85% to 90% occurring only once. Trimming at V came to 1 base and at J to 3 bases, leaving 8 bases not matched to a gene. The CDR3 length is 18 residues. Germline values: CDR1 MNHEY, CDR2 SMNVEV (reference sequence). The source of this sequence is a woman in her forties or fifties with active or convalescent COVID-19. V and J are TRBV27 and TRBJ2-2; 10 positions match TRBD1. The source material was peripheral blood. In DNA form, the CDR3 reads TGTGCCAGCAGTTTATACAGCCCGACAGGGGGCGACACCGGGGAGCTGTTTTTT. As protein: CASSLYSPTGGDTGELFF.